This T cell receptor beta chain came from a study of T cell responses to AZD1222 COVID-19 vaccine (dated by TCRdb to the early 2020s). About the study as a whole: TCR sequencing was performed for over 230 trial participants, of whom roughly 200 were given two doses of AZD1222 and approximately 25 were given two doses of MenACWY control vaccine. Trial participants were enrolled by age into 18-55, 56-69 and 70-plus year subgroups, with about 150, 28 and 57 TCR-sequenced participants respectively.

The time point tag for this specimen amounts to: baseline before first vaccination. The treatment or condition label, as the study defines it: meningococcal conjugate vaccine given as trial control. Vaccinee samples were obtained from the UK trials COV001 and COV002, which included a single-blind randomized controlled phase 2/3 trial of AZD1222 (ChAdOx1 nCoV-19) in healthy adults. For TCRbeta chain sequencing, PBMC samples from trial participants were taken at day 0 and at day 28 after the second dose. As for this clone: What this receptor recognizes is not known. The input lacks base qualities; no much larger clone sits a single base away.

The CDR3 regions of human TCRbeta chains were analyzed by immunosequencing. Under the source paper's analysis protocol: TCRs in the repertoires were compared against a reference library of SARS-CoV-2-specific TCRs that had been generated with the MIRA antigen-specificity platform. Breadth meant the fraction of unique TCRs that were SARS-CoV-2-associated, whereas depth meant the fraction of total T cells that were SARS-CoV-2-associated. Each spike-specific TCR was assigned to its reactive spike region and to a CD4 or CD8 class using the MIRA data. Log10-transformed breadth and depth values were compared by one-way ANOVA with Sidak's multiple comparisons tests. TCRdb retrieved this table from immuneACCESS and kept in-frame rearrangements only. Not all clones are present; in checked studies, unresolved V genes account for under half, and no reason is known for the remainder. The DNA was the basis for D and trimming; V, J and clone size are from that table. The table for this sample lists about 79,000 clones; about 90% of them were counted only once. The ten largest account for 5.5% to 9% of the sample.

Between the V and J ends, shortened by 4 bases and 2 bases respectively, the junction contains 15 bases. The CDR3 sequence holds 15 residues, the cysteine and phenylalanine included. Just CDR3 DNA is preserved here, 45 bases in frame from base 1. CDR1 and CDR2 are read off the germline V gene (reference sequence) as LNHDA and SQIVND. Summary of the overall study and its limitations: After two AZD1222 doses, spike-specific TCR breadth and depth were significantly higher than at day 0 and than in MenACWY recipients. Nearly half of unique spike-specific TCRs reportedly recognized epitopes outside regions mutated in the B.1.351 and B.1.1.7 variants. The vaccine-associated CD4 TCRs covered the entire spike protein, and the dominant responses fell in regions 160-218 and 743-854. Conclusions about previously exposed vaccinees are limited because only a handful of AZD1222 recipients were SARS-CoV-2 seropositive at baseline. In the small 56-69-year group, the increase in depth fell short of significance, most likely because of low power. Because no day 14 peak-response samples were available, the repertoires could be characterized only after the peak T cell response. Most participants were white British and females outnumbered males, and the authors suggested that clonal diversity may have been underestimated.

The sequence links TRBV19 to TRBJ2-7, with the D assignment possibly TRBD1 or TRBD2, given 6 matching bases for each. The material was peripheral blood, obtained on day 0 of MenACWY control vaccination. The clonotype originates from an adult in good health. CDR3 loop: CASSKGGLSAYEQYF. The nucleotides read TGTGCCAGTAGTAAGGGGGGCTTGTCCGCCTACGAGCAGTACTTC. Here the CDR3 is joined to the reference TRBV19 and TRBJ2-7 genes, and the full variable domain is: DGGITQSPKYLFRKEGQNVTLSCEQNLNHDAMYWYRQDPGQGLRLIYYSQIVNDFQKGDIAEGYSVSREKKESFPLTVTSAQKNPTAFYLCASSKGGLSAYEQYFGPGTRLTVT.